One and the same sample provided the 25 T cell receptor beta chains below, sequenced in a study of T-cell memory formation after mild COVID-19. TCRdb passed the 5' RACE reads through MiXCR, listing each CDR3 protein once. The sample lists fewer than 700,000 distinct CDR3 sequences; about 22% were seen once. Specimen: PBMCs or a T cell subset sorted from them (not recorded which). The receptors were sampled from an adult woman who had mild COVID-19 (a few samples of this study predate the infection). Cell type and time point are not known.

In its sample, this clonotype was seen a few times. CDR3: CASSYRGRPNEQFF. In DNA form, the CDR3 reads TGTGCCAGCAGTTATCGGGGAAGACCAAATGAGCAGTTCTTC. This chain uses TRBV6-6 with TRBJ2-1; possible D gene TRBD2, 5 bases. The CDR3 contains 14 residues. The V and J ends lost 3 bases and 7 bases respectively, with 13 bases between them. The germline gives CDR1 MNHNY, CDR2 SVGAGI (reference sequence).

The genes are TRBV28 and TRBJ2-7, with D maybe TRBD1 (7 bases). Germline values: CDR1 MDHEN, CDR2 SYDVKM. The V end lost 9 bases, the J end lost 2 bases, and 14 bases lay between the germline ends. The CDR3 loop spans 13 amino acids. This CDR3 is CASLQGGAYEQYF. The CDR3 nucleotides read TGTGCCAGTCTCCAGGGGGGAGCCTACGAGCAGTACTTC.

This clonotype occurred a few times. The chain carries TRBV20-1 and TRBJ2-3, with 14 bases lining up with TRBD2. J was trimmed by 1 base and V by 1 base; bases with no gene match: 7. Per germline, CDR1 DFQATT and CDR2 SNEGSKA (reference sequence). The CDR3 runs 18 residues. The CDR3 DNA is TGCAGTGCTAGAGCCGGGACTAGCGGGGGCCGGGGCACAGATACGCAGTATTTT. It yields the protein CSARAGTSGGRGTDTQYF.

The chain combines TRBV3-1 with TRBJ2-1; D is perhaps TRBD1 (5 bases). Germline V CDR1 and CDR2: LGHDT, YNNKEL (reference sequence). With 0 bases removed from V and 2 bases from J, the gap between germline ends came to 8 bases. The CDR3 runs to 15 residues. This chain's CDR3 is CASSQERGTYNEQFF. CDR3 sequence (DNA): TGTGCCAGCAGCCAAGAAAGGGGAACCTACAATGAGCAGTTCTTC.

J is TRBJ2-1 and V is TRBV20-1; 9 positions agree with TRBD1. The CDR3 has 14 amino acids. The V gene end was trimmed by 3 bases and the J gene end by 5 bases; junction bases not matched to a gene: 5. CDR1 is DFQATT, CDR2 SNEGSKA, per germline (reference sequence). CDR3 DNA sequence: TGCAGTGCTAGCTCCGGGACAGGGAACAATGAGCAGTTCTTC. As protein: CSASSGTGNNEQFF.

This clonotype was counted only a few times. This sequence joins TRBV18 and TRBJ1-6; 7 nucleotides align to TRBD1. The V gene end was trimmed by 2 bases and the J gene end by 7 bases; junction bases not matched to a gene: 5. This CDR3 region has 15 residues. Germline V gene lookup returns CDR1 KGHSH and CDR2 LQKENI. The CDR3, as DNA: TGTGCCAGCTCACCATCTGACAGGGCGAATTCACCCCTCCACTTT. Encoded protein: CASSPSDRANSPLHF.

The V gene is TRBV12-5, the J gene TRBJ2-2, with 7 bases matching TRBD1. CDR1 LGHNT and CDR2 FRNRAP come from the germline V gene. The length of the CDR3 is 16 residues. V shed 3 bases and J 3 bases; nucleotides not matched to a gene: 7. The CDR3 spells CASGFTTGLDTGELFF. CDR3 DNA: TGTGCTAGTGGTTTCACGACAGGGTTGGACACCGGGGAGCTGTTTTTT.

The V call is TRBV11-2, the J call TRBJ2-7; TRBD2 agrees at 11 bases. Germline-derived CDR1 and CDR2 are SGHAT and FQNNGV. J was trimmed by 3 bases and V by 2 bases; bases with no gene match: 3. This CDR3 spans 15 amino acids. This CDR3 reads CASSLLAGGLYEQYF. The CDR3 bases are TGTGCCAGCAGCTTATTAGCGGGGGGGCTCTACGAGCAGTACTTC. Filled out from reference TRBV11-2 and TRBJ2-7, the complete variable domain reads EAGVAQSPRYKIIEKRQSVAFWCNPISGHATLYWYQQILGQGPKLLIQFQNNGVVDDSQLPKDRFSAERLKGVDSTLKIQPAKLEDSAVYLCASSLLAGGLYEQYFGPGTRLTVT.

The chain links TRBV6-2 or TRBV6-3 to TRBJ1-1; TRBD1 agrees at 7 bases. J lost 3 bases, V lost 2 bases, and 9 bases had no gene match. Germline V gene sequence: CDR1 MNHEY, CDR2 SVGEGT. The CDR3 length is 16 residues. CDR3 region: CASSYADNRGDTEAFF. The CDR3 DNA reads TGTGCCAGCAGTTACGCGGATAACAGGGGTGACACTGAAGCTTTCTTT.

The V and J genes are TRBV10-3 and TRBJ2-3; 11 bases agree with TRBD2. Per germline, CDR1 ENHRY and CDR2 SYGVKD. V gave up 9 bases and J gave up 7 bases; unmatched junction bases: 12. The CDR3 is made up of 15 amino acids. The DNA of the CDR3 is TGTGCCATGCCACTTATCAGGACTAGCGGGTATACGCAGTATTTT. Its protein is CAMPLIRTSGYTQYF.

This clonotype was seen more than once but under ten times. This chain joins TRBV6-2 or TRBV6-3 and TRBJ2-3, with TRBD2 matching over 8 bases. The trim removed 4 bases at V and 4 bases at J, leaving 4 bases unmatched. Germline CDR1 reads MNHEY; CDR2 reads SVGEGT. The CDR3 sequence is 14 residues long. CDR3 loop: CASSSGGEADTQYF. The CDR3 DNA reads as TGTGCCAGCAGTTCGGGGGGGGAAGCAGATACGCAGTATTTT.

V gene TRBV7-6 combines with J gene TRBJ2-3, with 15 bases matching TRBD2. This CDR3 has 18 amino acids. CDR1 and CDR2 (germline): SGHVS, FNYEAQ. The J segment lost 4 bases and the V segment lost 5 bases, leaving 10 bases of the junction unmatched. DNA of the CDR3: TGTGCCAGCAGCACCGGACTAGCGGGGGGGCCGTCGGCAGATACGCAGTATTTT. Protein: CASSTGLAGGPSADTQYF.

The chain couples TRBV18 to TRBJ2-6; 7 bases line up with TRBD1. The CDR3 totals 16 residues. The germline V gene has CDR1 KGHSH and CDR2 LQKENI. J was trimmed by 2 bases and V by 5 bases; bases with no gene match: 6. CDR3 residues: CASSYATGAGANVLTF. The DNA for the CDR3 is TGTGCCAGCTCATATGCTACAGGGGCTGGGGCCAACGTCCTGACTTTC.

This clonotype was picked up a small number of times. The rearrangement links TRBV29-1 to TRBJ2-3, with 8 bases lining up with TRBD2. Trimming at V came to 1 base and at J to 0 bases, leaving 9 bases not matched to a gene. The CDR3 totals 17 residues. Germline CDR1 is SQVTM and CDR2 is ANQGSEA. The CDR3 DNA sequence: TGCAGCGTTGAAGTTGAGGTAGCGGGGATCAGCACAGATACGCAGTATTTT. Residues: CSVEVEVAGISTDTQYF.

This clonotype was observed many times. The V gene is TRBV4-1, the J gene TRBJ2-7; a possible D gene is TRBD1 (7 bases). The CDR3 is 15 amino acids. CDR1 and CDR2 (germline): MGHRA, YSYEKL. V lost 1 base and J 4 bases, leaving 14 bases between the germline ends. Here the CDR3 reads CASSQAGRGRYEQYF. CDR3 coding DNA: TGCGCCAGCAGCCAAGCTGGCAGGGGGAGGTACGAGCAGTACTTC.

The rearrangement uses TRBV4-3 and TRBJ2-3, with D perhaps assigned TRBD1 or TRBD2 (5 bases each). V lost 0 bases and J lost 0, with 10 bases in between. CDR1 is LGHNA, CDR2 YSLEER, per germline. The CDR3 loop spans 16 amino acids. CDR3 nucleotides: TGCGCCAGCAGCCAAGATCAGGGCGGGAGCACAGATACGCAGTATTTT. Its protein is CASSQDQGGSTDTQYF.

This clonotype was detected only a few times. The CDR3 region has the DNA TGTGCCAGCAGTTCTCCCGCACTTAATTCACCCCTCCACTTT. Its protein is CASSSPALNSPLHF. The rearrangement joins TRBV27 to TRBJ1-6; D unresolved. The germline CDR1 and CDR2 sequences are MNHEY and SMNVEV (reference sequence). The CDR3 spans 14 residues. Trimming took off 4 bases at V and 6 bases at J, with 10 bases between the two ends.

This clonotype was detected only a few times. The rearrangement joins TRBV14 to TRBJ2-7, with 9 positions matching TRBD2. CDR3 size: 16 residues. V dropped 1 base and J dropped 2; count of bases not matched to a gene: 6. CDR1 is SGHDN and CDR2 is FVKESK in the germline V gene. Here the CDR3 reads CASSQVGLASAYEQYF. The CDR3 region has the DNA TGTGCCAGCAGCCAAGTAGGACTAGCGAGCGCCTACGAGCAGTACTTC.

This clonotype has ten or more counts. The CDR3 DNA follows: TGTGCCAGCAGCAACCAGGGTGCACAACAGCCCCAGCATTTT. This codes for CASSNQGAQQPQHF. The chain joins TRBV7-9 to TRBJ1-5; tentative D call: TRBD1 (5 bases). V was cut by 5 bases and J by 7 bases, with 15 bases left in between. Germline V gives CDR1 SEHNR, CDR2 FQNEAQ (reference sequence). The CDR3 loop spans 14 amino acids.

The chain uses TRBV12-5 and TRBJ2-5; unclear D gene. V lost 1 base and J lost 5, with 11 bases in between. This CDR3 comprises 14 residues. Germline V gene lookup returns CDR1 LGHNT and CDR2 FRNRAP. DNA of the CDR3: TGTGCTAGTGGTTTGGGCCCTAGGTCTGAGACCCAGTACTTC. Its translation: CASGLGPRSETQYF.

J is TRBJ2-7 and V is TRBV20-1, with TRBD1 identical over 7 bases. Germline V lookup: CDR1 DFQATT, CDR2 SNEGSKA (reference sequence). J gave up 3 bases and V 4 bases, and 12 bases lay outside the gene matches. This CDR3 has 15 amino acids. The CDR3 DNA is TGCAGTGCTACGCCTAATGGCAGGGGGTTCTACGAGCAGTACTTC. Protein product: CSATPNGRGFYEQYF.

This clonotype was counted between two and nine times. V usage is TRBV29-1 and J usage is TRBJ2-7; 7 bases fit TRBD1. J gave up 2 bases and V 7 bases, and 5 bases lay outside the gene matches. Germline-derived CDR1 and CDR2 are SQVTM and ANQGSEA. There are 12 residues in the CDR3. CDR3 sequence (DNA): TGCAGCGCTACGACAGGGACCTACGAGCAGTACTTC. Translated, it gives CSATTGTYEQYF.

This chain joins TRBV7-3 and TRBJ2-5; D may be TRBD2 (6 bases). Germline V gene sequence: CDR1 SGHTA, CDR2 FQGTGA. The CDR3 is 13 amino acids. Trimming stripped 5 bases from V and 5 bases from J, with 12 bases between. The CDR3 DNA is TGTGCCAGCAGCCCCGGGCGGGGTGAGACCCAGTACTTC. The encoded protein is CASSPGRGETQYF.

V is TRBV6-6 and J is TRBJ1-5, with 7 bases aligning to TRBD1. After removal of 4 bases from V and 9 bases from J, the junction contained 15 bases not matched to a gene. CDR1 is MNHNY and CDR2 is SVGAGI in the germline V gene (reference sequence). This CDR3 is 16 amino acids long. The CDR3 sequence: CASSFPGGTEGRPQHF. The CDR3 DNA is TGTGCCAGCAGTTTCCCCGGCGGGACAGAGGGTAGGCCCCAGCATTTT.

This clonotype turned up a few times. This chain connects TRBV7-9 to TRBJ2-1, with 8 bases aligning to TRBD2. Germline loops: CDR1 SEHNR, CDR2 FQNEAQ (reference sequence). Losses at the gene ends were 7 bases for V and 3 bases for J; bases not matched to a gene: 5. This CDR3 has 14 amino acids. The CDR3 coding sequence is TGTGCCAGCACCTTCGGGGGGGTCTACAATGAGCAGTTCTTC. It encodes CASTFGGVYNEQFF.